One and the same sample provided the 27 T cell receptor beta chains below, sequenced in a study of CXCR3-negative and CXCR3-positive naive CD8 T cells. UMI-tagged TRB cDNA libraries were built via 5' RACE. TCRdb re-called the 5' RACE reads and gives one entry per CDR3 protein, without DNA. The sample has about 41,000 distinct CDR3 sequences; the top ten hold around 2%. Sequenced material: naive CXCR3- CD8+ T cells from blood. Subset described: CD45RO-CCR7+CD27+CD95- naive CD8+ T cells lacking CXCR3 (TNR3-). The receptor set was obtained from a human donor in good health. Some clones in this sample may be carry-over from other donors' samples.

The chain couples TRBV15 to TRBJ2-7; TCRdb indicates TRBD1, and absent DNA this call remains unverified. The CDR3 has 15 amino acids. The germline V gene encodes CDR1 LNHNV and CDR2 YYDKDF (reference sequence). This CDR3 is CATSAPSGGTYEQYF.

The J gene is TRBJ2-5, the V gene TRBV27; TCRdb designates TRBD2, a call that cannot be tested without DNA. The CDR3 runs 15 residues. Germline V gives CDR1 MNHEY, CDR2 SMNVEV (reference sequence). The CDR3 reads CASRKMDSGRETQYF.

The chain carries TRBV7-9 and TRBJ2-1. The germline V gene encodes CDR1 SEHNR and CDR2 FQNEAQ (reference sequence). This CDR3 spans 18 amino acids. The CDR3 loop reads CASSSNPSISTTYNEQFF.

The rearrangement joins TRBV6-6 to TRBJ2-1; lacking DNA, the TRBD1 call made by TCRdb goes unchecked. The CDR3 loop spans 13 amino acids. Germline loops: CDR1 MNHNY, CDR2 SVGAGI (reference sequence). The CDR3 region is CASSFTGGNEQFF.

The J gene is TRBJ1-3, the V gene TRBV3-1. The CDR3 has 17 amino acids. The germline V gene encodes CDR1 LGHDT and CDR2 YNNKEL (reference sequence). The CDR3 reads CASSQDLAGSSGNTIYF.

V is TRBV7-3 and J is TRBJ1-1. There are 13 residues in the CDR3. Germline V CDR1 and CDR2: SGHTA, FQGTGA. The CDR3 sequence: CASRGLGNTEAFF.

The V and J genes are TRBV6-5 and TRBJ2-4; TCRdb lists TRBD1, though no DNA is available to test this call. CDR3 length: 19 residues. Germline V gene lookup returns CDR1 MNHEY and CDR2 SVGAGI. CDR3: CASSYSMRVLSAAKNIQYF.

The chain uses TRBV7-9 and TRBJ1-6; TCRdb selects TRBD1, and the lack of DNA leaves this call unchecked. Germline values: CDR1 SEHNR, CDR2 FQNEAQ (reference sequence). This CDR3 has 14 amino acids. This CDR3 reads CASSPTVDNSPLHF.

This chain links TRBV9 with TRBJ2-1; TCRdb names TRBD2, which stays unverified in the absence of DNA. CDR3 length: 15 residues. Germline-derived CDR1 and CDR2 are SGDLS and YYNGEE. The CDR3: CASSETGRPALEQFF.

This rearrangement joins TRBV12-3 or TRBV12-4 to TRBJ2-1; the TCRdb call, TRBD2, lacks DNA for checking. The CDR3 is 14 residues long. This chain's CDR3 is CASNLAGRYNEQFF.

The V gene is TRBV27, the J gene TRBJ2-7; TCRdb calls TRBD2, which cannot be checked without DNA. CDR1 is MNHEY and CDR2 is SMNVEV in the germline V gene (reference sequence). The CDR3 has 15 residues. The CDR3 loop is CASHPGLAGPSEQYF.

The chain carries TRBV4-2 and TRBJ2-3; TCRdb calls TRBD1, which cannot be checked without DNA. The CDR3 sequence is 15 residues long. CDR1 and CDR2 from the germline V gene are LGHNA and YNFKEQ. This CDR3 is CASGPVRGATDTQYF.

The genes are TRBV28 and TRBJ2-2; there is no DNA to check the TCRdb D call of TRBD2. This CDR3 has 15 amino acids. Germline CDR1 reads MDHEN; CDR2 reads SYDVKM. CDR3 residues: CASSPRGTRTGELFF. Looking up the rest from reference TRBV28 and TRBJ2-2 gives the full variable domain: DVKVTQSSRYLVKRTGEKVFLECVQDMDHENMFWYRQDPGLGLRLIYFSYDVKMKEKGDIPEGYSVSREKKERFSLILESASTNQTSMYLCASSPRGTRTGELFFGEGSRLTVL.

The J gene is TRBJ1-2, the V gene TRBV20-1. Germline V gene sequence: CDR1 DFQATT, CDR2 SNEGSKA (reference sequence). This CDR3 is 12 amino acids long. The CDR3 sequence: CSASGGGYGYTF.

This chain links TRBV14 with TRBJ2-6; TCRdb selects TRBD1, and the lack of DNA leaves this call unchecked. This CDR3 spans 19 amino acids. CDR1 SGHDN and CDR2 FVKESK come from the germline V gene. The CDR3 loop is CASSQEQAIYTSGANVLTF.

The CDR3 here is CASSFLSGGSNSPLHF. V gene TRBV5-1 combines with J gene TRBJ1-6; TCRdb's assignment of TRBD1 cannot be checked, as there is no DNA. CDR1 and CDR2 from the germline V gene are SGHRS and YFSETQ. CDR3 length equals 16 residues.

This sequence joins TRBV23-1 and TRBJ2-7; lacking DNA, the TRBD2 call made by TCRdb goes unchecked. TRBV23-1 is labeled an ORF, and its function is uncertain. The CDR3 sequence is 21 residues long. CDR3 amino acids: CASSQSRTLWQSFTKEYEQYF.

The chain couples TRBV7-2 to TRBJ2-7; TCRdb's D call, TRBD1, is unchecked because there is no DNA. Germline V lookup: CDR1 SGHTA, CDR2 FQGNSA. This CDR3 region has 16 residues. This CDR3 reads CASSFLTITGGHEQYF. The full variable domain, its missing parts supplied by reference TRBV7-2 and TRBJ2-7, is GAGVSQSPSNKVTEKGKDVELRCDPISGHTALYWYRQSLGQGLEFLIYFQGNSAPDKSGLPSDRFSAERTGGSVSTLTIQRTQQEDSAVYLCASSFLTITGGHEQYFGPGTRLTVT.

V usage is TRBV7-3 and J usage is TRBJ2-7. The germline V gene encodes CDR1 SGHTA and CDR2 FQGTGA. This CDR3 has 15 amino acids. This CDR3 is CASSFYIGESYEQYF.

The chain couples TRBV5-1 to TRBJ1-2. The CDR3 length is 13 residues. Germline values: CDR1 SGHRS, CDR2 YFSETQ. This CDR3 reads CASSSLNGEGYTF.

Here the CDR3 reads CASSPPATGGETQYF. The V gene is TRBV7-9, the J gene TRBJ2-5; TCRdb's D call of TRBD1 is untestable without DNA. The CDR3 has 15 residues. From germline, CDR1 is SEHNR and CDR2 FQNEAQ (reference sequence).

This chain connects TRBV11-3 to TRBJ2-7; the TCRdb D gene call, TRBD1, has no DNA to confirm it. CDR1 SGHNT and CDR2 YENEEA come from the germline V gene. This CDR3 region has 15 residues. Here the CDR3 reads CASSSRGTGAYEQYF.

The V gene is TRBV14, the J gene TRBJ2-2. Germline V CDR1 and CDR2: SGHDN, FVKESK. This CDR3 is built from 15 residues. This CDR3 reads CASSQPKAMTGELFF.

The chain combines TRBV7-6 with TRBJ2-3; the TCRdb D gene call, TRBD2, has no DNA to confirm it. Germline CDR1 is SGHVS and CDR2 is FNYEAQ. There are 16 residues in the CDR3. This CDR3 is CASSSPSGVSSDTQYF.

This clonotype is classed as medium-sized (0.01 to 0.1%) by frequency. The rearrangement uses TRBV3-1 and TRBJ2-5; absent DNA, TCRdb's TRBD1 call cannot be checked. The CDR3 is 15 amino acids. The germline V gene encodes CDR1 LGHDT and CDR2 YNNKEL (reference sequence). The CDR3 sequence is CASSLMTGTQETQYF.

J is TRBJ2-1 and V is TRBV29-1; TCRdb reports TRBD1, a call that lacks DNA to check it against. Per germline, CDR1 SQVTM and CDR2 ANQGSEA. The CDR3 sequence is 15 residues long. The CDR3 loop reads CSVEAGADFTDEQFF.

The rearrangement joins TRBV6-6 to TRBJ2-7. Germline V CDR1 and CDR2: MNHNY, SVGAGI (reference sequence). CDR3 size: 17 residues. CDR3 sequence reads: CASSHLYWTETTYEQYF.